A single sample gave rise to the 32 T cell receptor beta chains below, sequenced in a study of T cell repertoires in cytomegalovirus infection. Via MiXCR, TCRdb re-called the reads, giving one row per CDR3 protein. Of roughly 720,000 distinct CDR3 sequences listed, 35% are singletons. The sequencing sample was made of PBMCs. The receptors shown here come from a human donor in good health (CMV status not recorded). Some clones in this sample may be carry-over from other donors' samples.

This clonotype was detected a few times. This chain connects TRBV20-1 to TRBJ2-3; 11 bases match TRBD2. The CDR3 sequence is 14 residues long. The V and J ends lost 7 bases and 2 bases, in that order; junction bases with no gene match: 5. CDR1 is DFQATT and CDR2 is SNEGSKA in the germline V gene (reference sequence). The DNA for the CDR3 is TGCAGTGTCCCTAGCGGGGGGACCACAGATACGCAGTATTTT. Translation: CSVPSGGTTDTQYF.

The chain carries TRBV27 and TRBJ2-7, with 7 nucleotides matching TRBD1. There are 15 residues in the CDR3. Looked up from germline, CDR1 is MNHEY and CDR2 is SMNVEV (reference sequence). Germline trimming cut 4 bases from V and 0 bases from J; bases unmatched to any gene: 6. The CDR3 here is CASSSTGRSSYEQYF. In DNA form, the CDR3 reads TGTGCCAGCAGTTCGACAGGGCGAAGCTCCTACGAGCAGTACTTC.

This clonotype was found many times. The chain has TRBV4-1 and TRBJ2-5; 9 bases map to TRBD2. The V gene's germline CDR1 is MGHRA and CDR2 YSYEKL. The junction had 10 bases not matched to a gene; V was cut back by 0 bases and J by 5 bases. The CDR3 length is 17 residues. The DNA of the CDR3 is TGCGCCAGCAGCCAAGAACGACTAAGCGGGGGGAGGGAGACCCAGTACTTC. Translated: CASSQERLSGGRETQYF.

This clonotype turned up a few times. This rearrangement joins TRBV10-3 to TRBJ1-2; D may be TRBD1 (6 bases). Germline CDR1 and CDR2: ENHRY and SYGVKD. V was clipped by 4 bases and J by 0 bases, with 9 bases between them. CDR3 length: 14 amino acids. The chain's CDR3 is CAISVTGPNYGYTF. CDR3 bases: TGTGCCATCAGTGTGACAGGACCTAACTATGGCTACACCTTC.

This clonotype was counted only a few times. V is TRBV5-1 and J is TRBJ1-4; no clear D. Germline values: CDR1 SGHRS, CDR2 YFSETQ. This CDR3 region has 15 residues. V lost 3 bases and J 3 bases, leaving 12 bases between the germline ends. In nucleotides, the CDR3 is TGCGCCAGCAGCTCTGGAGGCGCGGCTAATGAAAAACTGTTTTTT. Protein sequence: CASSSGGAANEKLFF.

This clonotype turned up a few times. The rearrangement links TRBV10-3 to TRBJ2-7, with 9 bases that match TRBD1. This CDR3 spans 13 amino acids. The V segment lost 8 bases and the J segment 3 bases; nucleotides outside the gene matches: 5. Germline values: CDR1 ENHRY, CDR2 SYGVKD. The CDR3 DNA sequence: TGTGCCATCGCCTGGGACAGGGACTACGAGCAGTACTTC. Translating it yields CAIAWDRDYEQYF.

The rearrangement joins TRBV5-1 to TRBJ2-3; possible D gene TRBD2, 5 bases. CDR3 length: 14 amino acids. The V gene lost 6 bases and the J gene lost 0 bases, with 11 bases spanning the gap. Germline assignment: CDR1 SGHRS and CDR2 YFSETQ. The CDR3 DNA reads TGCGCCAGCAACGAAGGGAGTAGCACAGATACGCAGTATTTT. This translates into CASNEGSSTDTQYF.

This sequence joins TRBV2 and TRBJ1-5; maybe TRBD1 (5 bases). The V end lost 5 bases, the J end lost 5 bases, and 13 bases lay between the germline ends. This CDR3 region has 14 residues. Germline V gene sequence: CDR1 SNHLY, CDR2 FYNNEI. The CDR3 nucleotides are TGTGCCAGCAGTTATACAGGATCCGATCAGCCCCAGCATTTT. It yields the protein CASSYTGSDQPQHF.

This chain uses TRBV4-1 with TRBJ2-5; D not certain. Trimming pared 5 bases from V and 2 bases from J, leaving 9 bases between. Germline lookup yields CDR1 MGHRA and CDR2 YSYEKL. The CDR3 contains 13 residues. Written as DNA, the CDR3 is TGCGCCAGCAGCTATGCAGAACAAGAGACCCAGTACTTC. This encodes CASSYAEQETQYF.

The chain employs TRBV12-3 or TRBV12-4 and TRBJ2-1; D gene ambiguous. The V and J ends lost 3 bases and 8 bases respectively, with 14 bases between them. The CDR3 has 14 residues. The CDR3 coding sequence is TGTGCCAGCAGTTTGGGCCCCCCTGAGGATGAGCAGTTCTTC. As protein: CASSLGPPEDEQFF.

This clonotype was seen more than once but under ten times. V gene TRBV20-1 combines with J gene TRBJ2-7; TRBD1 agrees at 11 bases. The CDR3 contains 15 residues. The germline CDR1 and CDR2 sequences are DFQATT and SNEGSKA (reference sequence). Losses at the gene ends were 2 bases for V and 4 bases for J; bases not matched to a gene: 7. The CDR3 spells CSARKGTGGSYEQYF. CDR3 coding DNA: TGCAGTGCTAGAAAAGGGACAGGGGGAAGTTACGAGCAGTACTTC.

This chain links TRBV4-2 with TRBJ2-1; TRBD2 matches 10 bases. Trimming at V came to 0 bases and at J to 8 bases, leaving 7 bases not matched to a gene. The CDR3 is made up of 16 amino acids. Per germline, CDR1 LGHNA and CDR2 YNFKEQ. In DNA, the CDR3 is TGTGCCAGCAGCCAAGAGCGGCTAGCGGGAGTCGATGAGCAGTTCTTC. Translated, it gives CASSQERLAGVDEQFF.

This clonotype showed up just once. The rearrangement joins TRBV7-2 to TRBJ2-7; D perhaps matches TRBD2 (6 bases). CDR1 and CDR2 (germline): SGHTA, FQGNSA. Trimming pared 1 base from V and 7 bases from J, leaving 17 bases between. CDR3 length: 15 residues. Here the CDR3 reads CASSLEGSGGREQYF. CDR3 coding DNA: TGTGCCAGCAGCTTAGAGGGTAGCGGCGGAAGGGAGCAGTACTTC. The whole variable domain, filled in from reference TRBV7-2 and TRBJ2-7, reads GAGVSQSPSNKVTEKGKDVELRCDPISGHTALYWYRQSLGQGLEFLIYFQGNSAPDKSGLPSDRFSAERTGGSVSTLTIQRTQQEDSAVYLCASSLEGSGGREQYFGPGTRLTVT.

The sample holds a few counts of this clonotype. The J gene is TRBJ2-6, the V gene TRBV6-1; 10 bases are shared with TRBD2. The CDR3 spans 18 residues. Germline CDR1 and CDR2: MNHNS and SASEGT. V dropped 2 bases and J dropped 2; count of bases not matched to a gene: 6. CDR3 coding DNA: TGTGCCAGCAGTGAATTGGTAGCGGGGGGCGCTGGGGCCAACGTCCTGACTTTC. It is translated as CASSELVAGGAGANVLTF.

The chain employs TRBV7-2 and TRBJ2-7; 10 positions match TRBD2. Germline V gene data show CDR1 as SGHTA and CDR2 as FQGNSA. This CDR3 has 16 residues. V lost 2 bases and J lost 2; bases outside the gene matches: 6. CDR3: CASSLQSSGGTYEQYF. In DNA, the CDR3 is TGTGCCAGCAGCTTACAATCTAGCGGGGGTACCTACGAGCAGTACTTC.

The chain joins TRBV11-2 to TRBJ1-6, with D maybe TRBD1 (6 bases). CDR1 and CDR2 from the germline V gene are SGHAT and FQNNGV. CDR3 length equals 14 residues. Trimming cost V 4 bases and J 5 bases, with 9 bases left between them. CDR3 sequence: CASSYRANNSPLHF. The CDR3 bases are TGTGCCAGCAGCTACAGGGCCAATAATTCACCCCTCCACTTT. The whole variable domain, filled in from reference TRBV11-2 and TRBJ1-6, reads EAGVAQSPRYKIIEKRQSVAFWCNPISGHATLYWYQQILGQGPKLLIQFQNNGVVDDSQLPKDRFSAERLKGVDSTLKIQPAKLEDSAVYLCASSYRANNSPLHFGNGTRLTVT.

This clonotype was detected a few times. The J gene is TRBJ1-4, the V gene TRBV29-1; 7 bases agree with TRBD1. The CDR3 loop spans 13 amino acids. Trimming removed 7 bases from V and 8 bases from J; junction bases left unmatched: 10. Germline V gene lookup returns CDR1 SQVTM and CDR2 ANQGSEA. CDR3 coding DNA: TGCAGCGCGGAAAGACAGGGAGGCGAAAAACTGTTTTTT. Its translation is CSAERQGGEKLFF.

CDR3 sequence: CASSHTLGAAGANVLTF. The CDR3 region has the DNA TGTGCCAGCTCCCATACACTGGGGGCGGCTGGGGCCAACGTCCTGACTTTC. V usage is TRBV6-8 and J usage is TRBJ2-6; TRBD1 might be the D (6 bases). The germline V gene encodes CDR1 MNHGY and CDR2 SAAAGT. This CDR3 is 17 amino acids long. V shed 8 bases and J shed 2 bases, with 19 bases lying between them.

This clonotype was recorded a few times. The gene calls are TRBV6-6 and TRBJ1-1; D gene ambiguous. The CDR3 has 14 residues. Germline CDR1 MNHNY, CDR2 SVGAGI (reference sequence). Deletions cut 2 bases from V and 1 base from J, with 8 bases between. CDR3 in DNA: TGTGCCAGCAGTTACGGGCAAAAGAACACTGAAGCTTTCTTT. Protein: CASSYGQKNTEAFF.

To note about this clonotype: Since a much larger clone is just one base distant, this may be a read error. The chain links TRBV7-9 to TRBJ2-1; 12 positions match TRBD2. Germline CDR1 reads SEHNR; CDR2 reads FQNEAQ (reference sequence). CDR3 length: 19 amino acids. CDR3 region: CASSLSGTSGFSSYNEKFF. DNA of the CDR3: TGTGCCAGCAGCCTCTCCGGGACTAGCGGGTTCAGCTCCTACAATGAGAAGTTCTTC.

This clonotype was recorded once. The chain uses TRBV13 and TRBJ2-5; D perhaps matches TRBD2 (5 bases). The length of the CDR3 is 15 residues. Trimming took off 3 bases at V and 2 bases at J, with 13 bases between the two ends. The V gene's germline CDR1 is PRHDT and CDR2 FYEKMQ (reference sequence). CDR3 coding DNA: TGTGCCAGCAGCTTCCCAGCGGACCATCAAGAGACCCAGTACTTC. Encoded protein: CASSFPADHQETQYF.

CDR3 in DNA: TGTGCCAGCAGCTTAGGGGTAGCGGGGGCCCGATATACGCAGTATTTT. Its translation is CASSLGVAGARYTQYF. The rearrangement uses TRBV11-2 and TRBJ2-3; TRBD2 matches 9 bases. The germline V gene has CDR1 SGHAT and CDR2 FQNNGV. The V segment lost 1 base and the J segment 7 bases; nucleotides outside the gene matches: 9. CDR3 length: 16 residues.

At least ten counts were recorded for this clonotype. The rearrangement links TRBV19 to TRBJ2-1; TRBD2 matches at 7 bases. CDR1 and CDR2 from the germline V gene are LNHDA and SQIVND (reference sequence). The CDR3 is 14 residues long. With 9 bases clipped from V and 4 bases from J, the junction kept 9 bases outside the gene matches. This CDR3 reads CASSRGGGYNEQFF. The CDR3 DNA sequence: TGTGCCAGCAGCCGTGGGGGGGGATACAATGAGCAGTTCTTC.

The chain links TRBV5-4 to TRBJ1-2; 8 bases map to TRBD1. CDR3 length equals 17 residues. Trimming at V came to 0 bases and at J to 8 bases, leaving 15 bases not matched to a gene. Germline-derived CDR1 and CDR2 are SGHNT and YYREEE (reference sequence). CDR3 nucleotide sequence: TGTGCCAGCAGCTTGGCCAACATTGGACAGGGCGACGGAGGCTACACCTTC. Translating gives CASSLANIGQGDGGYTF.

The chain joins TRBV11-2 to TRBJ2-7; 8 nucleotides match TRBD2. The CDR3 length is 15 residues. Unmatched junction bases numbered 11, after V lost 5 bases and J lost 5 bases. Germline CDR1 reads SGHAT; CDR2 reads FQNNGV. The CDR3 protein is CASSARLAPLNEQYF. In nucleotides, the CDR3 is TGTGCCAGCAGCGCAAGACTAGCGCCTCTGAACGAGCAGTACTTC.

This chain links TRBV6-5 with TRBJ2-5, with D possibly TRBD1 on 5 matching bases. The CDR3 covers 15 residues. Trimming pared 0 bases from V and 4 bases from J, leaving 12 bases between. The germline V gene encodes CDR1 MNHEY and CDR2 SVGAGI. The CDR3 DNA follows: TGTGCCAGCAGTTACTCTGGGGCAGCACCAGAGACCCAGTACTTC. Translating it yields CASSYSGAAPETQYF.

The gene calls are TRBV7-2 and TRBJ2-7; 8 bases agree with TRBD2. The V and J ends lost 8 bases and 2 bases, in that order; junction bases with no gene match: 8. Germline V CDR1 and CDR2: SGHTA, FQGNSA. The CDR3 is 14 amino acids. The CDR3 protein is CASAGTGGPYEQYF. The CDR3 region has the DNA TGTGCCAGCGCTGGGACGGGAGGGCCCTACGAGCAGTACTTC.

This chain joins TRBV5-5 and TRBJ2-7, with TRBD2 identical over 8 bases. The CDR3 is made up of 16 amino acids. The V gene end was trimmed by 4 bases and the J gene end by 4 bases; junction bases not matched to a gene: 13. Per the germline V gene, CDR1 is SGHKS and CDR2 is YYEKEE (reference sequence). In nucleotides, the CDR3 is TGTGCCAGCAGCGTGGAGGGACTAGGATCGACTTACGAGCAGTACTTC. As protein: CASSVEGLGSTYEQYF.

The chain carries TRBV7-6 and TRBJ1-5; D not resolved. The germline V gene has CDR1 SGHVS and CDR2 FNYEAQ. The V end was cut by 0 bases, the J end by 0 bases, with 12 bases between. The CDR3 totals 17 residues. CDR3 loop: CASSLATVMISNQPQHF. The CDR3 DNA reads TGTGCCAGCAGCTTAGCAACAGTAATGATTAGCAATCAGCCCCAGCATTTT.

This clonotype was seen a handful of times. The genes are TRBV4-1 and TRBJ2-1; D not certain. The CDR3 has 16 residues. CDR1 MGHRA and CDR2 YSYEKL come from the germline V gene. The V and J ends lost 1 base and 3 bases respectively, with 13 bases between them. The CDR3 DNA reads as TGCGCCAGCAGCCAAGCCCCCGTTGTTAACTACAATGAGCAGTTCTTC. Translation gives CASSQAPVVNYNEQFF.

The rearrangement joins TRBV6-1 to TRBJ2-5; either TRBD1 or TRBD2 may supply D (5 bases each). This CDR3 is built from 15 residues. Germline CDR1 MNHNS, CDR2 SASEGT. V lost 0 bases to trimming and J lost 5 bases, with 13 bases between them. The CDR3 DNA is TGTGCCAGCAGTGAAGCCCCGAGTTGGGGGGAGACCCAGTACTTC. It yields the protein CASSEAPSWGETQYF.

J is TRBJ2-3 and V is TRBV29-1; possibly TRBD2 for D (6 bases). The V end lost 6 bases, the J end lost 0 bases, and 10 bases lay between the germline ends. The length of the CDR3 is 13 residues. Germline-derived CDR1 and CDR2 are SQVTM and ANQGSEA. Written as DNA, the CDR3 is TGCAGCGTCCGGAGGGCCAGCACAGATACGCAGTATTTT. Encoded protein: CSVRRASTDTQYF.